This T cell receptor beta chain was documented in a study of blood T cells in healthy people across ages. Across the whole study: Roughly one uniquely barcoded beta molecule per two T cells was captured. General study findings and limits: The study found more naive CD4+ cells and higher diversity in long-lived than aged donors. One million T cells yielded diversity estimates that were considered underestimates.

V was cut by 0 bases and J by 3 bases, with 8 bases left in between. Germline V gene sequence: CDR1 ENHRY, CDR2 SYGVKD. CDR3 length: 15 residues. Each individual donor underwent a draw of 8 to 10 milliliters of peripheral blood. PCR was performed a second time for about 6 to 11 cycles using a sample-barcoded 5' primer and a J-beta primer mix. TCRdb processed the 5' RACE reads anew with MiXCR; each CDR3 protein has one entry. The repertoire includes about 620,000 distinct CDR3 sequences, more than 20% of them detected once, and roughly 3.9% sits in the top ten. This clonotype was seen repeatedly, ten times or more. The antigen remains undetermined.

The sequenced material came from blood. The chain combines TRBV10-3 with TRBJ2-2, with D unclear. This receptor was identified in a man in his 70s in good health. The CDR3 reads CAISESSKDTGELFF. The CDR3 DNA follows: TGTGCCATCAGTGAGTCTAGCAAGGACACCGGGGAGCTGTTTTTT.